This passage covers 14 T cell receptor beta chains from one sample sequenced in a study of CD8 T cells in ankylosing spondylitis. Points from the study as a whole: It appeared that ankylosing spondylitis blood was characterized by a TCR beta motif of fewer than ten highly homologous variants.

No antigen is known for these receptors. TCRdb reprocessed the 5' RACE reads via MiXCR and lists one record per CDR3 protein. The table includes about 460,000 distinct CDR3 sequences, roughly 5% detected once. The source material was blood, either unsorted or a sorted T cell fraction (not recorded which). All receptors derive from a male donor with ankylosing spondylitis.

This clonotype was seen ten or more times. The genes are TRBV20-1 and TRBJ2-5; possibly TRBD2 for D (6 bases). The germline V gene has CDR1 DFQATT and CDR2 SNEGSKA (reference sequence). The CDR3 runs to 16 residues. The V and J ends lost 3 bases and 2 bases respectively, with 19 bases between them. The CDR3 here is CSARKSPDGGQETQYF. CDR3 nucleotide sequence: TGCAGTGCTAGGAAATCTCCTGACGGGGGACAAGAGACCCAGTACTTC.

The chain is built from TRBV6-2 or TRBV6-3 and TRBJ1-6; possibly TRBD1 for D (5 bases). V lost 5 bases and J 7 bases, leaving 15 bases between the germline ends. The CDR3 loop spans 15 amino acids. CDR1 and CDR2 (germline): MNHEY, SVGEGT. This CDR3 reads CASSTRRGGNSPLHF. The CDR3 DNA follows: TGTGCCAGCAGTACCAGACGGGGGGGGAATTCACCCCTCCACTTT.

This clonotype came up many times. The chain uses TRBV4-1 and TRBJ2-7; maybe TRBD2 (6 bases). The germline V gene encodes CDR1 MGHRA and CDR2 YSYEKL. Between the trimmed V and J ends, which lost 4 bases and 0 bases, there was a span of 13 bases. There are 15 residues in the CDR3. CDR3 sequence reads: CASSPASVRSYEQYF. CDR3 DNA: TGCGCCAGCAGCCCGGCTAGCGTACGCTCCTACGAGCAGTACTTC.

This clonotype showed up many times. V and J are TRBV10-1 and TRBJ2-7; maybe TRBD2 (6 bases). Trimming pared 2 bases from V and 6 bases from J, leaving 8 bases between. Germline CDR1 WNHNN, CDR2 SYGVQD (reference sequence). The CDR3 sequence is 12 residues long. CDR3 in amino acids: CASSEPGGEQYF. The CDR3 DNA is TGCGCCAGCAGTGAGCCCGGGGGCGAGCAGTACTTC.

This clonotype occurred many times. V is TRBV5-6 and J is TRBJ1-1; no clear D. Germline assignment: CDR1 SGHDT and CDR2 YYEEEE. CDR3 length: 14 residues. Trimming cost V 2 bases and J 7 bases, with 15 bases left between them. DNA for the CDR3: TGTGCCAGCAGCTTCGCATGGAGCCCGGGTGAAGCTTTCTTT. Translated: CASSFAWSPGEAFF.

This clonotype was recorded many times. This sequence joins TRBV5-1 and TRBJ1-1, with D uncertain. Deletions cut 0 bases from V and 6 bases from J, with 15 bases between. This CDR3 has 15 residues. Germline-derived CDR1 and CDR2 are SGHRS and YFSETQ. The CDR3 sequence: CASSLDWATFSEAFF. Written as DNA, the CDR3 is TGCGCCAGCAGCTTGGATTGGGCCACCTTTTCTGAAGCTTTCTTT.

This clonotype was observed many times. The rearrangement joins TRBV27 to TRBJ2-7, with TRBD1 identical over 11 bases. J gave up 3 bases and V 5 bases, and 6 bases lay outside the gene matches. CDR1 MNHEY and CDR2 SMNVEV come from the germline V gene (reference sequence). This CDR3 is 15 amino acids long. For the CDR3, the DNA is TGTGCCAGCAGTGGCGTGGGGACAGGGGGCTACGAGCAGTACTTC. Translating it yields CASSGVGTGGYEQYF.

The V call is TRBV28, the J call TRBJ2-2; 12 bases map to TRBD1. The CDR3 has 16 amino acids. V was pared by 6 bases and J by 6 bases, with 8 bases of the junction left unmatched. The germline V gene encodes CDR1 MDHEN and CDR2 SYDVKM. The CDR3 nucleotides read TGTGCCAGCAGCGCCCTGGGACAGGGGGCGGCCGGGGAGCTGTTTTTT. Translating gives CASSALGQGAAGELFF.

This clonotype appeared many times. This chain links TRBV7-2 with TRBJ1-2; D is ambiguous. Trimming pared 2 bases from V and 4 bases from J, leaving 11 bases between. This CDR3 has 14 amino acids. Germline V gene data show CDR1 as SGHTA and CDR2 as FQGNSA. In nucleotides, the CDR3 is TGTGCCAGCAGCTTAAGTATCAGCATCTATGGCTACACCTTC. Protein product: CASSLSISIYGYTF. The full variable domain, its missing parts supplied by reference TRBV7-2 and TRBJ1-2, is GAGVSQSPSNKVTEKGKDVELRCDPISGHTALYWYRQSLGQGLEFLIYFQGNSAPDKSGLPSDRFSAERTGGSVSTLTIQRTQQEDSAVYLCASSLSISIYGYTFGSGTRLTVV.

This clonotype was found many times. The DNA for the CDR3 is TGCAGCGGACCCGGAGGAGCGAACACTGAAGCTTTCTTT. Its translation: CSGPGGANTEAFF. The chain joins TRBV20-1 to TRBJ1-1; D ambiguous. CDR1 is DFQATT and CDR2 is SNEGSKA in the germline V gene (reference sequence). This CDR3 has 13 amino acids.

This clonotype has just a few counts. CDR3 in DNA: TGTGCCAGCAGTCGGGACACCTCTAACTATGGCTACACCTTC. This codes for CASSRDTSNYGYTF. The rearrangement uses TRBV2 and TRBJ1-2; tentative D call: TRBD1 (6 bases). Germline CDR1 is SNHLY and CDR2 is FYNNEI. V was trimmed by 5 bases and J by 0 bases, leaving 10 bases between them. This CDR3 has 14 amino acids.

This clonotype appeared many times. One end of the junction is discordant with germline, which a read error may explain. The genes are TRBV7-7 and TRBJ2-7; 10 nucleotides match TRBD1. Germline V gives CDR1 SSHAT, CDR2 FNYEAQ (reference sequence). The CDR3 runs to 17 residues. The CDR3 DNA reads as TGTGCTAGCAGCTTGGCCCTCCGAGGACAGGGGGGAGCCGAGCAGTACTTC. It specifies CASSLALRGQGGAEQYF.

This clonotype was observed at least ten times. This chain connects TRBV29-1 to TRBJ1-2, with TRBD1 identical over 9 bases. Germline values: CDR1 SQVTM, CDR2 ANQGSEA. The V and J ends lost 7 bases and 8 bases, in that order; junction bases with no gene match: 14. This CDR3 region has 14 residues. CDR3 loop: CSGGRDRESDGYTF. The CDR3 bases are TGCAGCGGGGGGCGGGACAGGGAAAGCGACGGCTACACCTTC.

This clonotype was detected ten times or more. The rearrangement links TRBV6-2 or TRBV6-3 to TRBJ2-2; D uncertain. V lost 5 bases to trimming and J lost 1 base, with 5 bases between them. The CDR3 has 13 amino acids. CDR1 MNHEY and CDR2 SVGEGT come from the germline V gene. CDR3 loop: CASSRLNTGELFF. CDR3 in DNA: TGTGCCAGCAGTCGGCTGAACACCGGGGAGCTGTTTTTT.